This T cell receptor (beta chain) was found in a study of blood T cell repertoires in COVID-19. Study background: Italy, Spain and the United States were the sources of the convalescent and acute COVID-19 samples.

Germline V gives CDR1 SEHNR, CDR2 FQNEAQ (reference sequence). This CDR3 comprises 15 residues. The ends lost 5 bases at V and 13 bases at J; junction bases unmatched: 15. Source study methods: By means of reference gene primer amplification, nucleated cell counts were estimated. The protocol was immunoSEQ multiplex PCR, while the TCRdb copy is restricted to in-frame clones and leaves out a portion. The DNA gave D and trimming, while V, J and clone size come from that table. The data contain about 250,000 clones, 70% to 90% of them singletons. The TCR was taken from a woman aged 55-69 years with active or convalescent COVID-19. V and J are TRBV7-9 and TRBJ1-2, with TRBD1 matching 11 bases. The sample consisted of peripheral blood. This CDR3 is CASSPRTGGYFLGTF. The CDR3 region has the DNA TGTGCCAGCAGCCCTCGGACAGGGGGCTATTTTTTGGGCACCTTC. The full variable domain, completed using reference TRBV7-9 and TRBJ1-2, is DTGVSQNPRHKITKRGQNVTFRCDPISEHNRLYWYRQTLGQGPEFLTYFQNEAQLEKSRLLSDRFSAERPKGSFSTLEIQRTEQGDSAMYLCASSPRTGGYFLGTFGSGTRLTVV.